Sequencing of this T cell receptor (beta chain) was carried out in a study of regulatory T cells in long-lasting Graves disease. General study results and limits: The persistent group shared about 2,600 public clonotypes, more than the 950 to 1,000 shared by new patients.

Arm-PCR with iRepertoire HTBI primers amplified the CDR3 regions for these TCR beta libraries. From the multiplex PCR reads, TCRdb called clonotypes with MiXCR, one entry per CDR3 protein. This sample has some 440,000 distinct CDR3 sequences; under 25% occur once, and the top ten carry 7% to 9.5%. The time point here: persistent/refractory GD, antithyroid drugs over 5 years with positive TRAb. The authors made the TCR library using RNA they extracted from PBMCs. Xi'an, China, was home to the endocrinology department that provided patients. Ten or more counts support this clonotype. No antigen is known for it. V trimming: 11 bases; J trimming: 6 bases; junction bases outside the gene matches: 15. The CDR3 totals 14 residues. CDR1 and CDR2 from the germline V gene are MNHNS and SASEGT.

This clonotype originated in a female donor with Graves disease. This sample comprised peripheral blood mononuclear cells (PBMCs), obtained when the disease was refractory, from a patient treated with antithyroid drugs. The rearrangement links TRBV6-1 to TRBJ1-2; 7 nucleotides align to TRBD1. CDR3 residues: CAGLRGQGIDGYTF. DNA of the CDR3: TGTGCCGGCTTGAGGGGGCAGGGTATCGATGGCTACACCTTC.